The subject of this entry is one T cell receptor (beta chain). The data stem from a study of blood T cell repertoires in COVID-19. On the study more broadly: T cells, B-cell-depleted T cells, or PBMCs provided the cDNA or gDNA that served as material.

Here immunoSEQ multiplex PCR was the method, and the copy in TCRdb shows in-frame clones only, minus some. The sample yields 140,000 to 150,000 clones, roughly 84% seen once. Per the germline V gene, CDR1 is MNHEY and CDR2 is SMNVEV (reference sequence). The CDR3 length is 14 residues. The germline V and J ends were trimmed by 3 bases and 7 bases, with 10 bases remaining between them. The TCR comes from a man aged 25 to 45 with COVID-19, enrolled during active disease. Sequenced material: peripheral blood. The chain has TRBV27 and TRBJ1-6; possibly TRBD1 for D (5 bases). CDR3 DNA sequence: TGTGCCAGCAGTTTCCGGGGGAGAAATTCACCCCTCCACTTT. It specifies CASSFRGRNSPLHF.